A single sample is the source of the 9 T cell receptor beta chains below, sequenced in a study of identical twins. TCRdb fed the 5' RACE reads into MiXCR, producing one record per CDR3 protein. This table holds approximately 700,000 distinct CDR3 sequences, approximately 18% found once. Separately, the same data were catalogued under a study of T cells expressing NK-cell markers.

Sequenced: PBMCs. The receptor source for this set is a woman aged 18-30 years in good health.

The chain carries TRBV29-1 and TRBJ2-3; the D is unclear. V was trimmed by 0 bases and J by 0 bases, leaving 13 bases between them. The germline V gene encodes CDR1 SQVTM and CDR2 ANQGSEA. The CDR3 is 16 residues long. The CDR3 loop reads CSVEDRTRSSTDTQYF. CDR3 in DNA: TGCAGCGTTGAAGATCGAACGCGATCTAGCACAGATACGCAGTATTTT.

The rearrangement uses TRBV18 and TRBJ1-2; 7 nucleotides align to TRBD1. Germline CDR1 KGHSH, CDR2 LQKENI. The CDR3 runs 14 residues. Unmatched junction bases numbered 11, after V lost 6 bases and J lost 7 bases. The CDR3, as DNA: TGTGCCAGCTCGCACGACAGGGTGCTACGTGGCTACACCTTC. Its protein is CASSHDRVLRGYTF.

This clonotype came up many times. The V and J genes are TRBV5-6 and TRBJ1-6; 9 nucleotides agree with TRBD1. The CDR3 is 18 residues long. The V gene's germline CDR1 is SGHDT and CDR2 YYEEEE. V trimming: 4 bases; J trimming: 6 bases; junction bases outside the gene matches: 14. The CDR3 is CASSPEPRRQGVNSPLHF. The DNA for the CDR3 is TGTGCCAGCAGCCCGGAACCACGACGACAGGGGGTTAATTCACCCCTCCACTTT.

This clonotype was detected only a few times. The chain uses TRBV11-3 and TRBJ2-1, with a tentative D call TRBD1 (6 bases). This CDR3 contains 14 residues. The germline V gene encodes CDR1 SGHNT and CDR2 YENEEA. V was shortened by 0 bases and J by 5 bases, with 8 bases between the two germline ends. In DNA, the CDR3 is TGTGCCAGCAGCTTAGAGGGGGCCCACAATGAGCAGTTCTTC. Translation: CASSLEGAHNEQFF.

This clonotype was observed a few times. The chain joins TRBV29-1 to TRBJ2-4; D unresolved. CDR1 is SQVTM and CDR2 is ANQGSEA in the germline V gene. V was pared by 6 bases and J by 6 bases, with 15 bases between. The CDR3 loop spans 13 amino acids. CDR3 sequence (DNA): TGCAGCGTCGACCCCGGGTGGGGAAACATTCAGTACTTC. It is translated as CSVDPGWGNIQYF.

The V and J genes are TRBV10-3 and TRBJ1-1; tentative D call: TRBD1 (6 bases). Germline CDR1 reads ENHRY; CDR2 reads SYGVKD. The CDR3 is made up of 16 amino acids. The ends were cut back, 0 bases at V and 0 bases at J, with 11 bases in the middle. CDR3 nucleotide sequence: TGTGCCATCAGTGAGTCGGAGACAGGAATGAACACTGAAGCTTTCTTT. Translating gives CAISESETGMNTEAFF.

This clonotype was recorded a few times. The rearrangement uses TRBV20-1 and TRBJ2-1; no clear D. Germline V gene sequence: CDR1 DFQATT, CDR2 SNEGSKA (reference sequence). The CDR3 sequence is 15 residues long. Trimming took off 1 base at V and 1 base at J, with 11 bases between the two ends. The CDR3 sequence is CSARGQASSYNEQFF. For the CDR3, the DNA is TGCAGTGCTAGAGGACAAGCGAGTTCCTACAATGAGCAGTTCTTC.

The V gene is TRBV28, the J gene TRBJ2-1, with 14 bases that match TRBD2. Germline V CDR1 and CDR2: MDHEN, SYDVKM. CDR3 length: 15 amino acids. V dropped 6 bases and J dropped 9; count of bases not matched to a gene: 7. For the CDR3, the DNA is TGTGCCAGCAGAGTGACTAGCGGGAGGGCCGGTGAGCAGTTCTTC. Encoded protein: CASRVTSGRAGEQFF.

This clonotype was seen only a few times. The CDR3 DNA reads TGCAGTGCCACCGGACACGGGAGAATCGAGACCCAGTACTTC. It is translated as CSATGHGRIETQYF. The chain links TRBV20-1 to TRBJ2-5; tentatively, D is TRBD2 (6 bases). The CDR3 has 14 amino acids. CDR1 DFQATT and CDR2 SNEGSKA come from the germline V gene (reference sequence). The V end lost 6 bases, the J end lost 5 bases, and 19 bases lay between the germline ends.